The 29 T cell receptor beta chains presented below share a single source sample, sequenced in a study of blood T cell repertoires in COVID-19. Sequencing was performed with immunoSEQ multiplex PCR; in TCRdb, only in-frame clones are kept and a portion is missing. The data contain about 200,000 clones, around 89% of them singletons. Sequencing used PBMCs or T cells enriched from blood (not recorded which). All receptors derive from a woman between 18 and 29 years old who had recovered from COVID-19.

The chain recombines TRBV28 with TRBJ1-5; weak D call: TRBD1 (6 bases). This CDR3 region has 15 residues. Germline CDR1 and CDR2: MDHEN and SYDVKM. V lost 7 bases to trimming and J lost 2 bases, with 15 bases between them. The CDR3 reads CASNTGSRGNQPQHF. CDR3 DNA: TGTGCCAGCAATACAGGGTCGAGGGGCAATCAGCCCCAGCATTTT.

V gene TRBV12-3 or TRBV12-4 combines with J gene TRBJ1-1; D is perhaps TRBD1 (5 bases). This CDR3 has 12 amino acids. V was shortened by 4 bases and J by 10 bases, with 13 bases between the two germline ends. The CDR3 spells CASSSPRDSAFF. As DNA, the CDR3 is TGTGCCAGCAGTTCACCCAGGGATTCAGCTTTCTTT.

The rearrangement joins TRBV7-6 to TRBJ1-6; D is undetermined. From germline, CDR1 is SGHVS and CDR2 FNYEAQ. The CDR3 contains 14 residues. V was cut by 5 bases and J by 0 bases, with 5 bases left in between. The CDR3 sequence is CASSGSSYNSPLHF. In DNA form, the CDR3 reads TGTGCCAGCAGCGGGAGCTCCTATAATTCACCCCTCCACTTT.

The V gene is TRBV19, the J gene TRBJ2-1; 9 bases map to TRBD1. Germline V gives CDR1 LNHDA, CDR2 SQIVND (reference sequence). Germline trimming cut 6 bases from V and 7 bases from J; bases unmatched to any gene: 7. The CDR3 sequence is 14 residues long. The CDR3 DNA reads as TGTGCCAGTAGCCATGGACAGGGGCTGAATGAGCAGTTCTTC. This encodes CASSHGQGLNEQFF.

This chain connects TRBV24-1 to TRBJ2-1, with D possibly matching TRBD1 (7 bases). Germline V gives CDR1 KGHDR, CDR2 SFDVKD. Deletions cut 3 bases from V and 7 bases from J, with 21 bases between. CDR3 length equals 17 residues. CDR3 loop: CATSDSGQGQLGNEQFF. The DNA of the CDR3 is TGTGCCACCAGTGATAGCGGGCAGGGACAGTTGGGAAATGAGCAGTTCTTC.

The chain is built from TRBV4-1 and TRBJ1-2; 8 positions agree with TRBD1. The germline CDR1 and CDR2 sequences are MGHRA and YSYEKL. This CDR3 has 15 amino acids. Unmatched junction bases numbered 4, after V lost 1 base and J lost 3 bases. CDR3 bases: TGCGCCAGCAGCCAAGGTGGACAGGGTTACTATGGCTACACCTTC. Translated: CASSQGGQGYYGYTF.

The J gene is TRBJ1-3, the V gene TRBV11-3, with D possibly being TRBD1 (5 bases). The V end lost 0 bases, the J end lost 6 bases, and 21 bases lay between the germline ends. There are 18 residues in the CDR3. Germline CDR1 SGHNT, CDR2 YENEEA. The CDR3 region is CASSLDGAKTGPENTIYF. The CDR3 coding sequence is TGTGCCAGCAGCTTAGATGGAGCGAAAACAGGCCCCGAAAACACCATATATTTT.

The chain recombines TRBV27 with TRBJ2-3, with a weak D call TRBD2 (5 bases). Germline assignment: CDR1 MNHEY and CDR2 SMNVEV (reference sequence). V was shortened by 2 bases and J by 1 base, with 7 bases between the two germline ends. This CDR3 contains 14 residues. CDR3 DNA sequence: TGTGCCAGCAGTTTAGGGCGGGGCACAGATACGCAGTATTTT. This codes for CASSLGRGTDTQYF.

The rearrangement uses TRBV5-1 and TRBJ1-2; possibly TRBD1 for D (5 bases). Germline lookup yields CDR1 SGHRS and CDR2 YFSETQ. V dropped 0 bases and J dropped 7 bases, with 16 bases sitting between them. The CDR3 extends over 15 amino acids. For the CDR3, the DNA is TGCGCCAGCAGCTTGGTCGCAAGCGGGGCGCCTGGCTACACCTTC. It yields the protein CASSLVASGAPGYTF.

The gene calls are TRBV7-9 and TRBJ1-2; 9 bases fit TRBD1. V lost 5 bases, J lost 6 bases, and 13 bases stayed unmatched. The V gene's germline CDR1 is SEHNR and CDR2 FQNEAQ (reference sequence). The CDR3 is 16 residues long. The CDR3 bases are TGTGCCAGCAGCAGATACAGGGGGCCGGGGGAGAATGGCTACACCTTC. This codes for CASSRYRGPGENGYTF.

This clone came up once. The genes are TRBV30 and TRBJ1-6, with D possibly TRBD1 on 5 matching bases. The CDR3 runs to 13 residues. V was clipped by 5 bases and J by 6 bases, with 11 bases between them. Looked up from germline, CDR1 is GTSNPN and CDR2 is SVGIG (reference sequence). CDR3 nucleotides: TGTGCCTGGCCCGGGACTCCTAATTCACCCCTCCACTTT. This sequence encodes CAWPGTPNSPLHF. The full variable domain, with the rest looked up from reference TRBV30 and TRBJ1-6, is SQTIHQWPATLVQPVGSPLSLECTVEGTSNPNLYWYRQAAGRGLQLLFYSVGIGQISSEVPQNLSASRPQDRQFILSSKKLLLSDSGFYLCAWPGTPNSPLHFGNGTRLTVT.

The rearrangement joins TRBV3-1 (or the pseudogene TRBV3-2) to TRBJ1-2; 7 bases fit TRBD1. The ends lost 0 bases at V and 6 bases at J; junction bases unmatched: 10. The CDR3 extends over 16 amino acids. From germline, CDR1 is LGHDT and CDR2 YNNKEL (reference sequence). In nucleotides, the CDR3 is TGTGCCAGCAGCCAAGATTGGGGCAGGGGGATGAATGGCTACACCTTC. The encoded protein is CASSQDWGRGMNGYTF.

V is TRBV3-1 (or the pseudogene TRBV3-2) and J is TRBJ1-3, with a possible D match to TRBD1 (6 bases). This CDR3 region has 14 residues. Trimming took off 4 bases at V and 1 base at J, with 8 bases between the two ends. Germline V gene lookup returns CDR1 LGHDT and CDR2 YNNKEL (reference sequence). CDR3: CASSPDSSGNTIYF. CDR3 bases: TGTGCCAGCAGCCCGGACAGTTCTGGAAACACCATATATTTT.

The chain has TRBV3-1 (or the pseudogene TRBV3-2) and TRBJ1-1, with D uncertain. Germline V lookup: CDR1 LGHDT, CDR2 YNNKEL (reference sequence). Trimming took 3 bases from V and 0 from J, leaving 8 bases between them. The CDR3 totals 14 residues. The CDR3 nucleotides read TGTGCCAGCAGCCACCGGACTGTGAACACTGAAGCTTTCTTT. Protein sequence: CASSHRTVNTEAFF.

The CDR3 nucleotides are TGTGCCAGCACCATCACACTAGGCATAGGGACCCAGTACTTC. Residues: CASTITLGIGTQYF. The rearrangement uses TRBV6-5 and TRBJ2-5; TRBD2 might be the D (5 bases). The CDR3 sequence is 14 residues long. V lost 7 bases and J 7 bases, leaving 19 bases between the germline ends. Per germline, CDR1 MNHEY and CDR2 SVGAGI.

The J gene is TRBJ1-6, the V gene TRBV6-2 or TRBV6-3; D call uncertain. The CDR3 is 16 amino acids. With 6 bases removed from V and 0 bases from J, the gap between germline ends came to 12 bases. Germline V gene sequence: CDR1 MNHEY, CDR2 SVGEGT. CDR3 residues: CASSPLGSSYNSPLHF. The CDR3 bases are TGTGCCAGCAGCCCTCTAGGTAGCTCCTATAATTCACCCCTCCACTTT.

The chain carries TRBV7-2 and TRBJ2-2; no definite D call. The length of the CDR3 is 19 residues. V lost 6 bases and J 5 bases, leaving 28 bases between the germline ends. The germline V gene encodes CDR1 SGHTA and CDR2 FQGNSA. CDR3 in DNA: TGTGCCAGCAGTCTCTATGGCCCTGACAACCCTCGTCGGACCGGGGAGCTGTTTTTT. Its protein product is CASSLYGPDNPRRTGELFF.

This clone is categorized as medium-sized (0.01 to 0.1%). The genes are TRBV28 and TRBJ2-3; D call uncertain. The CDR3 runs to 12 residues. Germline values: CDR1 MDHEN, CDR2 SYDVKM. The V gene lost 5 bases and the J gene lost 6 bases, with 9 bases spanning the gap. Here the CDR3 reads CASSPKADTQYF. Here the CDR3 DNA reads TGTGCCAGCAGTCCTAAAGCGGATACGCAGTATTTT.

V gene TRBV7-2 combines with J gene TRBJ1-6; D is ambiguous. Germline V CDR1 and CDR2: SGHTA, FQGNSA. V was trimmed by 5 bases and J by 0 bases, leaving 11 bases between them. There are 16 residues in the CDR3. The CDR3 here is CASSTVRSSYNSPLHF. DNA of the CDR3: TGTGCCAGCAGCACGGTACGGAGCTCCTATAATTCACCCCTCCACTTT.

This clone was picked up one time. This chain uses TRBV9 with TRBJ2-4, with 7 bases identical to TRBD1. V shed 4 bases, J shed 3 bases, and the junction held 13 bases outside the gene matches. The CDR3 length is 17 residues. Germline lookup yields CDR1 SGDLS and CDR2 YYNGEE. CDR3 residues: CASSPQYTGEGKNIQYF. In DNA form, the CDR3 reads TGTGCCAGCAGCCCCCAATACACAGGGGAAGGCAAAAACATTCAGTACTTC.

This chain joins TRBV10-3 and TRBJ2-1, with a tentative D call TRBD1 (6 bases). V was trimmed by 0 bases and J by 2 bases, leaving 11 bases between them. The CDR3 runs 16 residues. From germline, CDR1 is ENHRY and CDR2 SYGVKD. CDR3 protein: CAISESETGPYNEQFF. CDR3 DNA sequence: TGTGCCATCAGTGAGTCTGAGACAGGCCCCTACAATGAGCAGTTCTTC.

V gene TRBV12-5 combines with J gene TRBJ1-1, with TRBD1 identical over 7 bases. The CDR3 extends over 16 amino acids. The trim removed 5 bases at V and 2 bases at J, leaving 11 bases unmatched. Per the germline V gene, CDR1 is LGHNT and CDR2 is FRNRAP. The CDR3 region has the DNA TGTGCTAGTGGTCCCCCCCACAGGGGCTTTAACACTGAAGCTTTCTTT. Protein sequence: CASGPPHRGFNTEAFF.

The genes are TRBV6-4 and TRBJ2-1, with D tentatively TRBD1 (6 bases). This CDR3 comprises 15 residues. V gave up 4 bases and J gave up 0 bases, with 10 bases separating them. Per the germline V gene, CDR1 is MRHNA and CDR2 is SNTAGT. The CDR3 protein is CASSVGDTSYNEQFF. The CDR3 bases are TGTGCCAGCAGTGTTGGGGACACCTCCTACAATGAGCAGTTCTTC.

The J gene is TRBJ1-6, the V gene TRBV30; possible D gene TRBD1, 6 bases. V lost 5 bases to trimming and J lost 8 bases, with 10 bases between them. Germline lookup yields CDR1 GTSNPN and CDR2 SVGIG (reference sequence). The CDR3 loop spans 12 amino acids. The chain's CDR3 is CAWQGGYSPLHF. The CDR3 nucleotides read TGTGCCTGGCAAGGGGGTTATTCACCCCTCCACTTT.

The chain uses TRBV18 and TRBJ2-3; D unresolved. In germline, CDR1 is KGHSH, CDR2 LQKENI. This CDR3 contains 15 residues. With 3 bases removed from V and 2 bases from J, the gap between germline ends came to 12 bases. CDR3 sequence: CASSPPGLPTDTQYF. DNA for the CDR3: TGTGCCAGCTCACCCCCGGGTCTTCCCACAGATACGCAGTATTTT.

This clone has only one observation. This CDR3 reads CASSDRGTDTQYF. CDR3 coding DNA: TGTGCCAGCAGCGACAGGGGCACAGATACGCAGTATTTT. V is TRBV28 and J is TRBJ2-3; 7 bases fit TRBD1. Losses at the gene ends were 6 bases for V and 1 base for J; bases not matched to a gene: 1. CDR1 is MDHEN and CDR2 is SYDVKM in the germline V gene. CDR3 size: 13 residues.

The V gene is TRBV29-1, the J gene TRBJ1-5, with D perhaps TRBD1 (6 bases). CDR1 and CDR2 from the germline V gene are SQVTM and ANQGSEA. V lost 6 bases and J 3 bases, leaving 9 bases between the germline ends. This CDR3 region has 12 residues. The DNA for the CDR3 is TGCAGCGTCGGACAGCACAATCAGCCCCAGCATTTT. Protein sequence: CSVGQHNQPQHF.

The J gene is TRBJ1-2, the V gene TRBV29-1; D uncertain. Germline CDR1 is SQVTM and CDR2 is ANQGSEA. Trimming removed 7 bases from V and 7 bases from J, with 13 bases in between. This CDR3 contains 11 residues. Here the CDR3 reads CSANGAAGYTF. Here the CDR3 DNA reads TGCAGCGCTAACGGCGCGGCTGGCTACACCTTC. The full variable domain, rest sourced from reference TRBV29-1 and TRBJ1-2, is SAVISQKPSRDICQRGTSLTIQCQVDSQVTMMFWYRQQPGQSLTLIATANQGSEATYESGFVIDKFPISRPNLTFSTLTVSNMSPEDSSIYLCSANGAAGYTFGSGTRLTVV.

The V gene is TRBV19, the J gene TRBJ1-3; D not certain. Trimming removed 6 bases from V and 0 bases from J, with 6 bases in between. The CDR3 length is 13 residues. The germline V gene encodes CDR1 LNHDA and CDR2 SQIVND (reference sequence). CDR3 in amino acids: CASRENSGNTIYF. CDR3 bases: TGTGCCAGTAGAGAGAACTCTGGAAACACCATATATTTT.